This TCR beta chain was sequenced during a study of T cell responses to AZD1222 COVID-19 vaccine. General observations from the study: Across the whole spike, CD4 TCRs peaked at regions 160-218 and 743-854. The sample set comprised mostly white British donors with more females, and clonal diversity was possibly underestimated. Nearly half of the spike-specific TCRs reportedly recognize variant regions that carry no mutations. When two AZD1222 doses had been given, Spike-specific TCR breadth and depth rose.

TCRdb's table, derived via immunoSEQ multiplex PCR, lists solely in-frame clones and lacks some. The sample comprises about 100,000 clones, about 87% of which are singletons, and around 3.2% rests with the top ten. Comment on this clone: The target antigen is unknown.

This specimen was peripheral blood, taken on day 0 of AZD1222 vaccination. The TCR comes from an adult in good health.

CDR3 bases: TGTGCCAGCAGCCAAGGGTCCACGGGTGAAGCTTTCTTT. It specifies CASSQGSTGEAFF. The chain links TRBV3-1 (or the pseudogene TRBV3-2) to TRBJ1-1; the D is unclear. Trimming took 1 base from V and 7 from J, leaving 10 bases between them. CDR3 length equals 13 residues. CDR1 LGHDT and CDR2 YNNKEL come from the germline V gene (reference sequence).